The text below deals with one TCR beta chain. Its cognate antigen is unknown. Per the germline V gene, CDR1 is SEHNR and CDR2 is FQNEAQ (reference sequence). V dropped 6 bases and J dropped 2; count of bases not matched to a gene: 3. This CDR3 is built from 15 residues. These data are taken from a study of cytomegalovirus exposure and HLA in healthy donors. About the research overall: One earlier analysis, a look at 200 million or so T cells, found some 110 million unique TCR beta sequences. Findings and caveats of the study: In a later analysis, HLA-associated beta chains showed higher expansion and lower generation probabilities than comparable chains. What a later analysis reportedly showed was that an Asian-associated ancestry cluster had fewer N-insertions than the roughly 670-donor mean. Among TCR sequences, most were rare, though some public TCRs appeared in many donors.

The PCR used 60 Vbeta and 13 Jbeta primers. Data came from immunoSEQ multiplex PCR; TCRdb stores just in-frame clones and leaves some out. The table lists 200,000 to 250,000 clones, approximately 81% of them singletons, with 1% to 1.5% in the top ten. Material: PBMCs. This TCR was recovered from a human donor in good health. The chain recombines TRBV7-9 with TRBJ2-1, with 11 bases lining up with TRBD2. The CDR3 loop reads CASSSGLAAYNEQFF. Here the CDR3 DNA reads TGTGCCAGCAGTTCGGGACTAGCGGCCTACAATGAGCAGTTCTTC.